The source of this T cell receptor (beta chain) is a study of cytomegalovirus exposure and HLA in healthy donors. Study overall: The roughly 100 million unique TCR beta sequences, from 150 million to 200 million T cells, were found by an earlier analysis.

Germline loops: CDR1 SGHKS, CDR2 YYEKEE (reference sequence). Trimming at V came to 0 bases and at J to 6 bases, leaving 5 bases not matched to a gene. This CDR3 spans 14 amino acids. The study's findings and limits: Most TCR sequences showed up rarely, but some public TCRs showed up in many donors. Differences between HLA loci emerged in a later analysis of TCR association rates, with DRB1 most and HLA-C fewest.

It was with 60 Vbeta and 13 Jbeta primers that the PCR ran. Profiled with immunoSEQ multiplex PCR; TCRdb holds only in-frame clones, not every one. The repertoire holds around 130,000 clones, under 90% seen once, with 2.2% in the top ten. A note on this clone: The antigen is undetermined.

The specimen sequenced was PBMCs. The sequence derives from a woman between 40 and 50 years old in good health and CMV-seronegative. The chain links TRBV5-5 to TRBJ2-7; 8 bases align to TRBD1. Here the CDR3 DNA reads TGTGCCAGCAGCTTGGGGACAGGGTTTTCCGAGCAGTACTTC. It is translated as CASSLGTGFSEQYF.